The TCR beta chain under discussion was sequenced for a study of human T cells and chemical hapten exposure (dated by TCRdb to the early 2020s). Regarding the study in general: For sensitization, 2% DPC in acetone was applied to a roughly 2 cm by roughly 2 cm area of upper inner arm skin. The libraries were sequenced as a pool, and the TCR yield per sample differed mostly because of small variations in library volumes within the pool. Throughout the study period of 20 to 30 weeks, patients also received therapeutic DPC doses to the scalp every week. In alopecia patients, the study followed how the peripheral blood TCR repertoire changed in vivo over primary and secondary sensitization to diphenylcyclopropenone (DPC), a hapten. For TCR sequencing, blood came from 25 to 30 alopecia patients at anywhere from one to four time points (pre-sensitization, 2, 6 and 24 weeks). Patch testing was done on the upper back using Finn chambers containing 0.01% DPC, and results were scored after 6 days according to International Contact Dermatitis Research Group standards. The mostly female patient cohort included alopecia areata with under or over 50% scalp involvement, alopecia totalis and alopecia universalis. Patient blood was sampled pre-sensitization (week 0) and at 2, 6 and about 24 weeks after DPC sensitization.

The CDR3, cysteine through phenylalanine, is 11 amino acids long. CDR3 DNA only is kept here, 33 bases in frame from base 1. For CDR1 and CDR2, the germline V gene (reference sequence) lists DFQATT and SNEGSKA. V loses 7 bases of germline sequence and J loses 5 bases, and the interval between the two ends is 12 bases. Findings and caveats that apply to the study as a whole: Patch test score correlated positively with the number of PT1 expanded TCRs, reaching significance at thresholds 8, 16 and 32 but not at 4. After repeated subsampling, the strength of the expansion versus patch-test correlation and the threshold at which it became significant changed. DPC sensitization did not change the number of TCRs with a frequency above 1 in 1000, and there was no evidence of changes in global repertoire structure. Expanded TCRs formed significantly more large CDR3 similarity clusters than pre-sensitization or healthy control sets, consistent with antigen-driven responses. Alopecia, a presumed autoimmune disease, was present in all patients, so the immune response of the patients might differ from that of healthy individuals.

Receptor libraries were prepared by RACE. The data were produced on a NextSeq 500. During library preparation, unique molecular identifiers were attached to individual cDNA molecules so that TCRs could be counted quantitatively and reproducibly. For every blood RNA sample, sequencing covered both the TCR alpha and TCR beta chains. Processing in the source paper ran as follows. Samples had a median of approximately 96,000 TCRs, with a range from roughly 20,000 to 690,600. The Decombinator software suite was used to annotate V, J and CDR3 in the TCR reads. Every sample was subsampled to the same number of TCRs (28,000) for the PS versus PT1 abundance plots. TCRs were defined as expanded if absent before sensitization and observed at least eight times at the 2-week time point. Using fastp trimming at Q25 and MiXCR clonotype assembly, TCRdb reanalyzed the public sequencing data and kept in-frame beta chains. All rows with the same CDR3 protein become a single entry with the most common DNA and genes. The V and J calls and clone size are TCRdb's, not the authors'. In this sample the table shows about 120,000 distinct CDR3 sequences, approximately 13% of which occur a single time. The top ten clones comprise around 2.8% of the sample.

The time point label, read with the paper, signifies: pre-sensitization, week 0. What this sample's treatment or condition label stands for: therapeutic diphenylcyclopropenone sensitization with weekly scalp DPC. At each patch-test visit, blood was drawn before the patch test was applied. Eligible patients were aged 18 to 70, diagnosed with alopecia, deemed suitable for DPC therapy, and excluded if pregnant. Total RNA was extracted from unfractionated whole blood that had been collected in Tempus Blood RNA tubes. On this clonotype: The specificity of this receptor is unknown. Qualities for individual bases were not recorded, and no much larger clone is one base off.

The sequences come from whole blood, collected in connection with sensitization to the hapten diphenylcyclopropenone (DPC). The rearranged segments are TRBV20-1 and TRBJ2-7, with no D gene named confidently. This clonotype originated in a woman aged 18 to 35 with alopecia areata. Some clones in this sample may be carry-over from other donors' samples. The sequence in DNA is TGCAGTGTAACAGAGCTAGACGAGCAGTACTTC. Its translation is CSVTELDEQYF.